This TCR beta chain was sequenced during a study of T cell responses to AZD1222 COVID-19 vaccine. Study-wide results and limits: There were repertoire samples only from the period after the peak T cell response.

In the case of this clone: Its matching antigen is unknown.

This CDR3 spans 16 amino acids. Trimming stripped 4 bases from V and 4 bases from J, with 16 bases between. CDR1 is SNHLY and CDR2 is FYNNEI in the germline V gene. Clones were read by immunoSEQ multiplex PCR, and TCRdb kept only the in-frame ones, dropping some. The table shows 90,000 to 120,000 clones, with around 91% occurring only once. This TCR was sampled from an adult in good health. The chain has TRBV2 and TRBJ1-4; D call uncertain. The input for sequencing was peripheral blood, taken on day 0 of AZD1222 vaccination. In nucleotides, the CDR3 is TGTGCCAGCAGTGGATTCGTAAGGTTAATTAATGAAAAACTGTTTTTT. Translated, it gives CASSGFVRLINEKLFF.